This TCR beta chain was retrieved from a study of cytomegalovirus exposure and HLA in healthy donors (dated by TCRdb to 2016 to 2017). Background for the entire study: According to an earlier analysis of 550 to 750 of the donors, about 179 million T cells yielded 95 million to 140 million unique TCR beta sequences and more than 250 Gb of sequence data. An early release covering about 600 HLA-typed donors comprised about 290 gigabases of sequencing data and tens of millions of unique TCR sequences. Of the roughly 400 genotyped donors, over 80% were placed in the genetic ancestry cluster associated with self-reported Caucasian donors. The study aimed to test whether signatures of past pathogen exposure could be identified by cataloging public T cell receptors. The study used immunosequencing to profile the T cell repertoires of about 670 subjects and linked those repertoires to cytomegalovirus serostatus. A separate validation cohort of 100 to 150 different subjects was used in addition to the 666-subject first cohort. The study combined high-throughput TCR immunosequencing, statistical association of individual TCRs with disease status, and machine learning to predict cytomegalovirus infection status. In a later analysis, previously published TCR beta repertoires from roughly 710 donors were re-analyzed and high-resolution HLA genotyping was added so that TCR occurrence patterns could be studied. The later analysis used no new phenotypic data to find candidate immune exposures, relying instead on TCR beta sequences and their occurrence across donors. To decide whether each TCR beta V gene segment behaved as functional or pseudogenic, an earlier analysis of approximately 590 of the donors relied on high-throughput TCR beta sequencing. Donor age, sex, ethnicity and CMV serostatus were collected together with the repertoire data. Genome-wide SNP genotypes for about 65% of the 666 donors were used in a later genetic analysis, which treated that subset as a discovery cohort. All discovery cohort repertoires had been generated using a single sequencing platform. HLA typing included class I and class II loci at four-digit resolution. Typing coverage varied by locus: 629-630 donors for A, B, C, DRB1 and DQB1; 500 to 550 for DQA1; about 590 for DPA1; around 490 for DPB1. About five DR-DQ haplotypes were treated as single units for association and clustering because of strong linkage in the cohort. On average, around 240,000 unique TCR beta nucleotide sequences were sequenced per donor among a few hundred genotyped donors of the cohort, with 15% to 20% of those sequences being non-productive. Findings and caveats that apply to the study as a whole: Because HLA typing was unavailable for some donors at each locus, only the typed subset was used in association tests. In a later analysis, HLA-associated TCR beta chains were found to be more clonally expanded and to have lower generation probabilities than equally common non-associated chains. A further reported finding was that TCR beta sequences accurately predicted the HLA-A and HLA-B alleles for most subjects in the first cohort. In a later genetic analysis, fewer N-insertions in productive TCRs were reported among donors in an Asian-associated ancestry cluster than the 666-donor mean. A cluster of highly shared sequence variants was judged likely to represent a technical artifact of the sequencing pipeline. Most CMV-associated TCR beta chains appeared to be HLA-restricted in a later analysis, and the HLA associations seemed to be driven largely by CMV exposure. Correlated functional status among segregating V segments might be attributable to linkage disequilibrium, but an unknown experimental factor could not be ruled out. Specific HLA alleles were associated with some 15,000 TCR beta sequences at a false discovery rate of 0.05 in a later analysis. Some IMGT-functional V segments, including TRBV6-2 and TRBV6-3, could not be told apart with the 87-base-pair reads, so those segments were excluded. The classifier was reported to diagnose cytomegalovirus status with high specificity and sensitivity in both the original cohort and the validation cohort. While some public TCRs were present in many individuals, most TCR sequences turned up only very rarely across donors. Broadly in line with IMGT annotations, most TCR beta V segments showed up in productive rearrangements about 87% or about 30% of the time in an earlier analysis of 587 of the donors. According to a later analysis, parvovirus B19, influenza, CMV and Epstein-Barr virus appeared linked to several top co-occurrence clusters. The study gave a list of some 150 TCR beta chains associated with cytomegalovirus. Because counts were too low, fewer than 20 rarely observed V segments, including chromosome 9 orphons, were excluded from the earlier analysis of roughly 580 of the donors. CMV serostatus was the only immune exposure information available for the cohort. In a later analysis, TCR association rates were found to vary across HLA loci, with the most associated TCRs seen for DRB1 alleles and the fewest for HLA-C alleles. Assigning TCR associations to individual alleles was difficult when HLA alleles, especially DR and DQ, strongly co-occurred. Sequencing depth was assumed to be roughly uniform across donors in the presence/absence analyses, though that assumption may not hold. The authors suggested that the approach could potentially be extended to other disease states and immunological phenotypes. A later genetic analysis associated a missense DCLRE1C variant with V-gene and J-gene trimming of TCR beta chains, and an independent cohort replicated the association. Only TCR beta chains were sequenced in this cohort, and the absence of alpha or paired-chain data limited detectable features. Three of the identified cytomegalovirus-associated TCR beta chains were confirmed in vitro to be specific for cytomegalovirus antigens.

Preparation of the library involved the immunoSEQ multiplex PCR assay. For the multiplex PCR, a mixture combining 60 forward primers for TCR Vbeta segments and 13 reverse primers for TCR Jbeta segments was used. Amplification of the CDR3 region of rearranged TCR beta genes was performed with a multiplex PCR assay on genomic DNA. On the Illumina HiSeq System, the amplified TCR beta libraries were sequenced as 87-base-pair reads. The authors' analysis ran thus. A later analysis tallied 70 million to 100 million unique TCR beta chains across the 666 repertoires, and approximately 11 million of those chains were shared by two or more donors. Raw reads were error-corrected and collapsed into unique sequences by a nearest-neighbor algorithm in which closely related sequences were merged to remove PCR and sequencing errors. Alignment of CDR3 sequences to IMGT reference sequences was used to assign V, D and J gene segments. For a sequence to be retained, a match of at least six nucleotides to both a V gene segment and a J gene segment was required. A rearrangement counted as productive if the CDR3 had no stop codons and remained in frame with V and J, and every other rearrangement counted as non-productive. Following IMGT convention, CDR3 was defined as the stretch from the second conserved V-encoded cysteine to the conserved J-encoded phenylalanine. The earlier analysis of fewer than 750 of the donors excluded sequences that lacked an unambiguous match to a single V gene segment. An earlier analysis of several hundred of the donors called V segments functional above 56.7% productive rearrangements and segregating when the between-donor standard deviation exceeded 5%. To diagnose cytomegalovirus status from the catalog of TCR beta chain sequences, a statistical classification framework was built. A later analysis assigned V and J genes by comparing TCR nucleotide sequences with IMGT/GENE-DB human TR gene sequences. In a later analysis, CDR3 sequences and most-parsimonious VDJ recombination scenarios were assigned using the TCRdist pipeline. In a later analysis, each TCR beta chain was defined by its CDR3 amino acid sequence together with its V-gene family, and reads without a unique V-gene family were excluded. A later analysis removed over 500 highly shared, low-generation-probability nucleotide sequences to deal with suspected cross-contamination and a sequencing artifact. In a later analysis, a clonal expansion index for each public chain was calculated from normalized within-repertoire ranks of inferred template counts. Generation probabilities in a later analysis came from a VDJ recombination model fitted to out-of-frame rearrangements, and those results were checked against IGoR. In a later analysis, hypergeometric tests were used to score TCR-TCR, TCR-HLA and TCR-CMV co-occurrence, with a repertoire-size bias correction applied to TCR pairs. To estimate false discovery rates, a later analysis permuted the HLA or CMV assignments 20 times. In a later analysis, co-occurring TCRs were grouped with DBSCAN, and TCRdist sequence similarity was added when clustering was performed within HLA-allele-positive subsets. For co-occurrence clustering, repertoires with fewer than 30,000 or more than 120,000 public chains were excluded, along with roughly five repertoires with anomalous nucleotide sharing. TCRdb holds this immuneACCESS table with in-frame rearrangements only. Some clones are missing; in checked studies, unresolved V genes explain under half, and the rest has no known cause. The DNA was the basis for D and trimming; V, J and clone size are from that table. This sample is represented by roughly 80,000 clones; approximately 60% of them were singletons. The ten largest clones represent roughly 4.4% of the sample.

From V the trimming removes 4 bases and from J it removes 2 bases, while the gene matches leave 24 bases of the junction unaccounted for. The CDR3 runs 20 amino acids, cysteine and phenylalanine included. Only the CDR3 portion is preserved as DNA: 60 bases, with reading frame beginning at the first base. Via the germline V gene, CDR1 is SQVTM and CDR2 ANQGSEA. The cohort comprised some 700 healthy bone marrow donors. All cohort members were sampled while nominally healthy, although unrecorded immune exposures were likely present. The donor was CMV seropositive and belonged to the group of 250 to 300 seropositive cohort members. A peripheral blood sample was collected from each donor, and TCR beta sequencing was performed on peripheral blood mononuclear cells. Genomic DNA extraction from the blood cell samples was performed with the Qiagen DNeasy Blood Extraction Kit. This clone turned up a few times. Its antigen is not yet known. It has no much larger one-base neighbor in the sample; base qualities were not kept.

The receptor was derived from a male donor in good health and CMV-seropositive. Sequencing input: PBMCs. In this chain, TRBV29-1 is recombined with TRBJ1-2, with 8 junctional bases fitting TRBD1. The nucleotide sequence is TGCAGCGTTGTAGGTGGGACAGGAAAACAACCTCCTTCGGGGAACTATGGCTACACCTTC. This gives the protein CSVVGGTGKQPPSGNYGYTF.